The T cell receptor (beta chain) under discussion was sequenced for a study of blood T cell repertoires in COVID-19. The CDR3 loop spans 16 amino acids. Germline-derived CDR1 and CDR2 are LNHDA and SQIVND (reference sequence). V shed 0 bases and J shed 0 bases, with 9 bases lying between them. Method: immunoSEQ multiplex PCR; TCRdb's copy keeps in-frame clones and lacks some. The sample gives some 100,000 clones, approximately 90% of which show up once; just over 5% is in the top ten. The sequence was obtained from a man aged 50-60 years with acute or convalescent COVID-19. Sample: peripheral blood. The chain is built from TRBV19 and TRBJ1-5; D ambiguous. In DNA form, the CDR3 reads TGTGCCAGTAGTATAGAGGCGGGGTATAGCAATCAGCCCCAGCATTTT. This gives the protein CASSIEAGYSNQPQHF.